This T cell receptor (beta chain) was observed in a study of cytomegalovirus exposure and HLA in healthy donors. Broader study findings: Presence/absence analyses assumed roughly uniform sequencing depth across donors, which may not hold. Further analysis, carried out later, found HLA-associated TCR beta chains more clonally expanded than equally common other chains.

This clone was found once. Its antigen is undetermined. Trimming took off 3 bases at V and 0 bases at J, with 9 bases between the two ends. The CDR3 is made up of 15 amino acids. CDR1 SGHDT and CDR2 YYEEEE come from the germline V gene. PCR was performed using 60 Vbeta and 13 Jbeta primers. Clones were read by immunoSEQ multiplex PCR, and TCRdb kept only the in-frame ones, dropping some. The data contain about 130,000 clones, 82% of them singletons. The receptor was isolated from a male donor in good health and CMV-seropositive. The sample comprised PBMCs. The chain is built from TRBV5-6 and TRBJ2-2; D gene ambiguous. CDR3 DNA sequence: TGTGCCAGCAGCTCCCCGGGTTCGAACACCGGGGAGCTGTTTTTT. Its protein product is CASSSPGSNTGELFF.